This is a list of T cell receptor beta chains from one sample in a study of vaccination and CD4 T cells after COVID-19. These receptors have no identified antigens. TCRdb re-called the PCR reads with MiXCR, one entry per CDR3 protein. The sample shows 25,000 to 30,000 distinct CDR3 sequences, around 41% of them seen only once. The source material was CD4+ T cells from blood, cultured in vitro, sampled about 7 months after SARS-CoV-2 vaccination. These receptors were collected from a human donor who had recovered from COVID-19. The CDR3 runs from the conserved cysteine through the conserved F or W. The D gene is left open where the match is weak. Some rows mark clone size as missing; the rest say once, few, many or name a class of expanded clone.

-,TRBJ2-7,TRBV6-1,-,TGTGCCAGCAGGAGCCTAAACTACGAGCAGTACTTC,CASRSLNYEQYF
TRBD1,TRBJ2-7,TRBV20-1,-,TGCAGTGCTAGACGGGACAGGGTCGGGGAGCAGTACTTC,CSARRDRVGEQYF
TRBD1,TRBJ1-2,TRBV28,-,TGTGCCAGTTGGGACAGGGGGGCTCGTGCTAACTATGGCTACACCTTC,CASWDRGARANYGYTF
TRBD1,TRBJ1-5,TRBV19,-,TGTGCCAGTAGTCGGACAGGGAACAATCAGCCCCAGCATTTT,CASSRTGNNQPQHF
TRBD2,TRBJ2-1,TRBV7-9,few,TGTGCCAGCCGATCTAGCGGGAGGGCCAATGAGCAGTTCTTC,CASRSSGRANEQFF
TRBD1,TRBJ2-7,TRBV10-1,-,TGCGCCACCCTGACAGGGGTCTACGAGCAGTACTTC,CATLTGVYEQYF
-,TRBJ1-2,TRBV6-4,-,TGTGCCAGCTGCCCGGACAAGCGAAAAAGCCACTATGGCTACACCTTC,CASCPDKRKSHYGYTF
-,TRBJ1-2,TRBV7-2,few,TGTGCCAGCAGCTTAACGGGGTCTCACTATGGCTACACCTTC,CASSLTGSHYGYTF
-,TRBJ1-2,TRBV28,few,TGTGCCAGCAGTTTAAGCAGGGGTCGGGACTATGGCTACACCTTC,CASSLSRGRDYGYTF
TRBD2,TRBJ2-3,TRBV20-1,-,TGCAGTGCTACCCCTGGCGGGAGGGCCGCAGATACGCAGTATTTT,CSATPGGRAADTQYF
-,TRBJ1-5,TRBV6-5,few,TGTGCCAGCAGTTACGGGAGCAATCAGCCCCAGCATTTT,CASSYGSNQPQHF
TRBD1,TRBJ1-2,TRBV29-1,-,TGCAGCGCCGGACAGGACGGGGACCTTGGCTACACCTTC,CSAGQDGDLGYTF
TRBD2,TRBJ2-1,TRBV7-2,once,TGTGCCAGCAGAGGTAGCGGGAGCTCCTACAATGAGCAGTTCTTC,CASRGSGSSYNEQFF
-,TRBJ1-1,TRBV28,-,TGTGCCAGCAGTTTCAGGAACACTGAAGCTTTCTTT,CASSFRNTEAFF
-,TRBJ1-6,TRBV10-3,-,TGTGCCATCAGTGAGTCGGTCAGGAGCTCCTATAATTCACCCCTCCACTTT,CAISESVRSSYNSPLHF
TRBD2,TRBJ2-7,TRBV20-1,medium-sized,TGCAGTGCTAGAGGCCGATTTAGCGGGAGCGCCTACGAGCAGTACTTC,CSARGRFSGSAYEQYF
-,TRBJ1-1,TRBV20-1,-,TGCAGTGCTAGAGACCCAGGAGGGGTGAACACTGAAGCTTTCTTT,CSARDPGGVNTEAFF
-,TRBJ1-6,TRBV20-1,few,TGCAGTGCTAGCGGGACAAGTAATTCACCCCTCCACTTT,CSASGTSNSPLHF
-,TRBJ2-3,TRBV28,-,TGTGCCAGCAGCAGGGGCGGCACAGATACGCAGTATTTT,CASSRGGTDTQYF
TRBD2,TRBJ2-7,TRBV2,-,TGTGCCAGCAGTGACCATGGGACTAGCCGCTACGAGCAGTACTTC,CASSDHGTSRYEQYF
-,TRBJ2-7,TRBV27,-,TGTGCCAGCAGTTTAAGCCCCCTGGGGTTGGCGGTTCCCTACGAGCAGTACTTC,CASSLSPLGLAVPYEQYF
-,TRBJ2-3,TRBV6-1,-,TGTGCCAGCAGGAACCCTAGCACAGATACGCAGTATTTT,CASRNPSTDTQYF
TRBD1,TRBJ1-5,TRBV7-8,few,TGTGCCAGCAGCGCCAGGACAGGGATAAATCAGCCCCAGCATTTT,CASSARTGINQPQHF
-,TRBJ1-5,TRBV6-1,medium-sized,TGTGCCAGCAGTCAAGGGTCGACGAGCAATCAGCCCCAGCATTTT,CASSQGSTSNQPQHF
TRBD2,TRBJ2-3,TRBV9,few,TGTGCCAGCACACTAGCGGCCTCCACAAGCACAGATACGCAGTATTTT,CASTLAASTSTDTQYF
-,TRBJ1-2,TRBV20-1,few,TGCAGTGCTGAGGGGGGTCCCAACTATGGCTACACCTTC,CSAEGGPNYGYTF
-,TRBJ2-1,TRBV6-4,-,TGTGCCAGCAGTTACGGGGGAGGAACCAATGAGCAGTTCTTC,CASSYGGGTNEQFF
TRBD2,TRBJ2-1,TRBV6-2/TRBV6-3,-,TGTGCCAGCAGTTACTCTGTAGCGGGAGGGGACAATGAGCAGTTCTTC,CASSYSVAGGDNEQFF
TRBD1,TRBJ2-5,TRBV7-3,medium-sized,TGTGCCAGCAGCCTCACAGGGGGCGTGGAGACCCAGTACTTC,CASSLTGGVETQYF
-,TRBJ1-6,TRBV20-1,-,TGCAGTGCTAGAGCCCTTACGGACGGAACTAATTCACCCCTCCACTTT,CSARALTDGTNSPLHF
-,TRBJ1-2,TRBV4-1,few,TGCGCCAGCAAGGCGGGGCCGGGTAACTATGGCTACACCTTC,CASKAGPGNYGYTF
-,TRBJ2-2,TRBV7-2,-,TGTGCCAGCAGCCTTACCCGTCCCGGGGAGCTGTTTTTT,CASSLTRPGELFF
TRBD2,TRBJ2-1,TRBV24-1,-,TGTGCCACCAGTGATCTCACTAGCGGGCGCGACAATGAGCAGTTCTTC,CATSDLTSGRDNEQFF
-,TRBJ2-5,TRBV7-2,-,TGTGCCAGCAGCATAAGTGAGACCCAGTACTTC,CASSISETQYF
-,TRBJ2-7,TRBV7-8,-,TGTGCCAGCAGCCTATACGGGGCCGGAGGCGAGCAGTACTTC,CASSLYGAGGEQYF
TRBD2,TRBJ2-6,TRBV27,-,TGTGCCAGCAGTCCCCTAGGACTAGCGGAGAACTCTGGGGCCAACGTCCTGACTTTC,CASSPLGLAENSGANVLTF